This passage covers 15 T cell receptor beta chains from one sample sequenced in a study of breast tumors, draining lymph nodes, adjacent tissues. A single record per CDR3 protein comes from TCRdb applying MiXCR to the multiplex PCR reads. Altogether approximately 170,000 distinct CDR3 sequences are present, about 30% being singletons, with the ten largest covering around 4.1%. Samples came from axillary lymph nodes draining the breast cancer. The sequenced material came from axillary lymph node tissue. These receptor sequences come from a female donor with breast cancer. Some clones in this sample may be carry-over from other donors' samples.

The chain links TRBV15 to TRBJ1-3; tentatively, D is TRBD1 (6 bases). The CDR3 has 16 amino acids. V dropped 6 bases and J dropped 4 bases, with 19 bases sitting between them. Looked up from germline, CDR1 is LNHNV and CDR2 is YYDKDF (reference sequence). The DNA for the CDR3 is TGTGCCACCAGAATATCGAGCCGGACAGAAGGAAACACCATATATTTT. This encodes CATRISSRTEGNTIYF. The complete variable domain, with remaining parts taken from reference TRBV15 and TRBJ1-3, reads DAMVIQNPRYQVTQFGKPVTLSCSQTLNHNVMYWYQQKSSQAPKLLFHYYDKDFNNEADTPDNFQSRRPNTSFCFLDIRSPGLGDTAMYLCATRISSRTEGNTIYFGEGSWLTVV.

The V and J genes are TRBV27 and TRBJ1-3; D is unclear. Trimming shortened V by 3 bases and J by 4 bases, and 7 bases separated the two germline ends. The germline V gene has CDR1 MNHEY and CDR2 SMNVEV (reference sequence). The CDR3 has 13 residues. This CDR3 is CASSFVGGNTIYF. The CDR3 coding sequence is TGTGCCAGCAGTTTCGTGGGCGGAAACACCATATATTTT.

Comment on this clonotype: A read error may produce the germline difference seen at one junction end. The chain recombines TRBV7-2 with TRBJ2-5; TRBD1 matches at 9 bases. The V gene's germline CDR1 is SGHTA and CDR2 FQGNSA. This CDR3 has 16 residues. CDR3 bases: TGCGCCAGCAGCTTGGGACAGGGAGGGGGATGGGGGACCCAGTACTTC. Translated: CASSLGQGGGWGTQYF.

J is TRBJ1-4 and V is TRBV29-1; maybe TRBD1 (5 bases). Germline values: CDR1 SQVTM, CDR2 ANQGSEA. This CDR3 contains 13 residues. Trimming cost V 7 bases and J 7 bases, with 16 bases left between them. The CDR3 loop reads CSGTGTRGEKLFF. The CDR3 DNA sequence: TGCAGCGGTACCGGGACTAGGGGTGAAAAACTGTTTTTT.

This clonotype has ten or more counts. This chain links TRBV27 with TRBJ1-5, with TRBD1 identical over 7 bases. The CDR3 length is 13 residues. Trimming took 8 bases from V and 7 from J; bases not matched to a gene: 8. The germline gives CDR1 MNHEY, CDR2 SMNVEV (reference sequence). The CDR3 loop is CASCQGVGQPQHF. The CDR3 coding sequence is TGTGCCAGCTGTCAGGGGGTAGGGCAGCCCCAGCATTTT.

This clonotype was found a few times. Since a much larger clone is just one base distant, this may be a read error. V is TRBV6-4 and J is TRBJ1-2; D not resolved. V shed 6 bases and J shed 6 bases, with 11 bases lying between them. The CDR3 contains 12 residues. Germline values: CDR1 MRHNA, CDR2 SNTAGT. CDR3 nucleotide sequence: TGTGCCAGCAGGCATAGGAGAAATGGCTACACCTTC. Translating it yields CASRHRRNGYTF.

This clonotype was observed a handful of times. The conserved final phenylalanine or tryptophan is absent from the CDR3, which likely points to a read error. The limits of the CDR3 on the DNA are not certain, so only TCRdb's listed CDR3 is given. This chain's CDR3 is CASSPLGGTSGSGGGV. The V call is TRBV6-6, the J call TRBJ2-1; the table names TRBD2, a call not compared with the DNA. The CDR3 totals 16 residues, both ends included. Germline values: CDR1 MNHNY, CDR2 SVGAGI (reference sequence).

This clonotype was picked up a small number of times. This may stem from a read error, because a much larger clone lies one nucleotide away. V gene TRBV9 combines with J gene TRBJ1-2; D uncertain. V was trimmed by 0 bases and J by 4 bases, leaving 10 bases between them. Germline V lookup: CDR1 SGDLS, CDR2 YYNGEE. This CDR3 is 14 amino acids long. CDR3 DNA sequence: TGTGCCAGCAGCGTAGTATCAGCTAGCTATGGCTACACCTTC. Protein: CASSVVSASYGYTF. Full variable domain (outside the CDR3, taken from reference TRBV9 and TRBJ1-2): DSGVTQTPKHLITATGQRVTLRCSPRSGDLSVYWYQQSLDQGLQFLIQYYNGEERAKGNILERFSAQQFPDLHSELNLSSLELGDSALYFCASSVVSASYGYTFGSGTRLTVV.

This clonotype was observed many times. The chain couples TRBV13 to TRBJ1-2; maybe TRBD1 (5 bases). Trimming took 5 bases from V and 4 from J, leaving 17 bases between them. Germline V gives CDR1 PRHDT, CDR2 FYEKMQ (reference sequence). The CDR3 runs 15 residues. The CDR3 sequence: CASSERSGPSYGYTF. CDR3 in DNA: TGTGCCAGCAGCGAGAGGTCGGGGCCCTCCTATGGCTACACCTTC.

This clonotype was counted between two and nine times. The chain carries TRBV20-1 and TRBJ2-7; a weak D match, TRBD2 (7 bases). The CDR3 totals 19 residues. The germline gives CDR1 DFQATT, CDR2 SNEGSKA (reference sequence). Trimming removed 0 bases at V and 0 bases at J, with 24 bases between. CDR3 sequence reads: CSARDRGGGPFPLSYEQYF. The CDR3 bases are TGCAGTGCTAGAGATCGTGGCGGGGGCCCGTTTCCCCTCTCCTACGAGCAGTACTTC.

The rearrangement joins TRBV11-3 to TRBJ1-2; D gene unclear. The CDR3 extends over 13 amino acids. Deletions cut 5 bases from V and 3 bases from J, with 10 bases between. Germline CDR1 SGHNT, CDR2 YENEEA. In DNA, the CDR3 is TGTGCCAGCAGCCATCGGACGGACTATGGCTACACCTTC. It translates to CASSHRTDYGYTF.

This clonotype was counted ten times or more. The chain carries TRBV20-1 and TRBJ1-5, with D possibly matching TRBD1 (6 bases). CDR1 DFQATT and CDR2 SNEGSKA come from the germline V gene (reference sequence). Trimming left V 3 bases short and J 3 bases short, with 15 bases between. CDR3 length equals 15 residues. The CDR3: CSASNRVAPNQPQHF. The CDR3, as DNA: TGCAGTGCTAGTAACAGGGTGGCCCCCAATCAGCCCCAGCATTTT.

This clonotype was recorded at least ten times. In DNA, the CDR3 is TGCGCCAGCAGCCAATCCCCGTCGGGGGATGAGCAGTACTTC. Protein sequence: CASSQSPSGDEQYF. The chain uses TRBV4-1 and TRBJ2-7, with D perhaps matching TRBD2 (6 bases). Germline V lookup: CDR1 MGHRA, CDR2 YSYEKL. This CDR3 comprises 14 residues. V dropped 2 bases and J dropped 7 bases, with 15 bases sitting between them.

In its sample, this clonotype was seen many times. The chain combines TRBV20-1 with TRBJ2-3, with D maybe TRBD2 (6 bases). This CDR3 contains 14 residues. Per germline, CDR1 DFQATT and CDR2 SNEGSKA (reference sequence). V lost 1 base, J lost 4 bases, and 12 bases lay in between. The CDR3 protein is CSARVGGGSDTQYF. DNA for the CDR3: TGCAGTGCTAGAGTGGGTGGGGGGTCAGATACGCAGTATTTT.

In its sample, this clonotype was seen many times. This rearrangement joins TRBV29-1 to TRBJ1-2, with TRBD1 matching 9 bases. Germline assignment: CDR1 SQVTM and CDR2 ANQGSEA. The CDR3 loop spans 17 amino acids. With V trimmed by 4 bases and J by 0 bases, 12 bases remained unmatched. The CDR3 bases are TGCAGCGTTGTGGAGCCGGGACAGGGTTACACTAACTATGGCTACACCTTC. Encoded protein: CSVVEPGQGYTNYGYTF.